Listed below are T cell receptor beta chains from one sample, sequenced in a study of Ad26.COV2.S vaccination and SARS-CoV-2 variants. TCRdb's table, derived via immunoSEQ multiplex PCR, lists solely in-frame clones and lacks some. Of some 640,000 clones listed, 89% are singletons. Sequences were derived from peripheral blood, sampled in a trial of Ad26.COV2.S vaccine versus placebo. The receptors originated from a person between 18 and 60 years old who received the Ad26.COV2.S COVID-19 vaccine or a placebo. Each CDR3 is given with its conserved first and last residue. The D gene is left open where the match is weak. Clone size is stated in some rows and not others, as once, few, many or a class when expanded.

CDR3nt: TGTGCCAGCAGTGAATATTTTAGGACAGGGGAAAGCGGCTACACCTTC
CDR3aa: CASSEYFRTGESGYTF
v_gene: TRBV25-1
d_gene: TRBD1
abundance: -
j_gene: TRBJ1-2

CDR3nt: TGTGCCAGCAGCTTGGATCAGGGAAATTCACCCCTCCACTTT
CDR3aa: CASSLDQGNSPLHF
v_gene: TRBV5-4
d_gene: -
abundance: -
j_gene: TRBJ1-6

CDR3nt: TGTGCCAGCAGCTTGGCTAGTATCCATTTT
CDR3aa: CASSLASIHF
v_gene: TRBV7-9
d_gene: -
abundance: -
j_gene: TRBJ2-3

CDR3nt: TGTGCCAGCAGTGAGGGCGACAGGGTCGGAAACACCATATATTTT
CDR3aa: CASSEGDRVGNTIYF
v_gene: TRBV6-1
d_gene: TRBD1
abundance: -
j_gene: TRBJ1-3

CDR3nt: TGTGCCAGCAGTTATCAAGGACAGGGTGTGTACGAGCAGTACTTC
CDR3aa: CASSYQGQGVYEQYF
v_gene: TRBV6-5
d_gene: TRBD1
abundance: -
j_gene: TRBJ2-7

CDR3nt: TGTGCCAGCAGCCCGACTAGCGGGAGGGCCAGCTCCTACGAGCAGTACTTC
CDR3aa: CASSPTSGRASSYEQYF
v_gene: TRBV7-2
d_gene: TRBD2
abundance: -
j_gene: TRBJ2-7

CDR3nt: TGTGCCAGCAAGGGACAGAGGTCGACAGATACGCAGTATTTT
CDR3aa: CASKGQRSTDTQYF
v_gene: TRBV7-9
d_gene: TRBD1
abundance: once
j_gene: TRBJ2-3

CDR3nt: TGTGCCAGCAGTCTTTTAGCTTCCGGGGAGCTGTTTTTT
CDR3aa: CASSLLASGELFF
v_gene: TRBV12-3/TRBV12-4
d_gene: -
abundance: -
j_gene: TRBJ2-2

CDR3nt: TGTGCCACCAGATCAGAAGCCGGGGAGCTGTTTTTT
CDR3aa: CATRSEAGELFF
v_gene: TRBV15
d_gene: -
abundance: -
j_gene: TRBJ2-2

CDR3nt: TGTGCCAGCAGCCCCCTGGCGACTAGCGGATTCCAAGAGACCCAGTACTTC
CDR3aa: CASSPLATSGFQETQYF
v_gene: TRBV4-2
d_gene: TRBD2
abundance: -
j_gene: TRBJ2-5

CDR3nt: TGTGCCAGCAGCTTGGGGGGGTACGAGCAGTACTTC
CDR3aa: CASSLGGYEQYF
v_gene: TRBV5-6
d_gene: -
abundance: -
j_gene: TRBJ2-7

CDR3nt: TGTGCCACCAGTGAACGGACAGGGGATGGCACCGGGGAGCTGTTTTTT
CDR3aa: CATSERTGDGTGELFF
v_gene: TRBV24-1
d_gene: TRBD1
abundance: -
j_gene: TRBJ2-2

CDR3nt: TGTGCCAGCCAGAGACATCCTTACAATGAGCAGTTCTTC
CDR3aa: CASQRHPYNEQFF
v_gene: TRBV12-3/TRBV12-4
d_gene: -
abundance: -
j_gene: TRBJ2-1

CDR3nt: TGTGCCAGCAGTTACTCCGTGGATACGCAGTATTTT
CDR3aa: CASSYSVDTQYF
v_gene: TRBV6-2/TRBV6-3
d_gene: -
abundance: -
j_gene: TRBJ2-3

CDR3nt: TGCGCCAGCAGCTCGACTAGCGGGTCCTACGAGCAGTACTTC
CDR3aa: CASSSTSGSYEQYF
v_gene: TRBV5-1
d_gene: TRBD2
abundance: -
j_gene: TRBJ2-7

CDR3nt: TGTGCCAGCTCACCACCAAACAGGGGGCGATCCCTCAGGCCCACAGATACGCAGTATTTT
CDR3aa: CASSPPNRGRSLRPTDTQYF
v_gene: TRBV18
d_gene: TRBD1
abundance: -
j_gene: TRBJ2-3

CDR3nt: TGTGCCAGCTCACCCCTTGAGGGACAGCCCCAGCATTTT
CDR3aa: CASSPLEGQPQHF
v_gene: TRBV18
d_gene: -
abundance: -
j_gene: TRBJ1-5

CDR3nt: TGCGCCAGCAGCCAAGGGACTACAACCATCGAGCAGTACTTC
CDR3aa: CASSQGTTTIEQYF
v_gene: TRBV5-1
d_gene: TRBD2
abundance: -
j_gene: TRBJ2-7

CDR3nt: TGTGCCTGGACCCGAAAGGGCCTGAACACTGAAGCTTTCTTT
CDR3aa: CAWTRKGLNTEAFF
v_gene: TRBV30
d_gene: -
abundance: -
j_gene: TRBJ1-1

CDR3nt: TGTGCCAGCAGCCAAGAACAGACAGACCAGCCCCAGCATTTT
CDR3aa: CASSQEQTDQPQHF
v_gene: TRBV3-1/TRBV3-2
d_gene: -
abundance: -
j_gene: TRBJ1-5

CDR3nt: TGTGCCAGCAGCAACCGACAGAGGACTAATGAAAAACTGTTTTTT
CDR3aa: CASSNRQRTNEKLFF
v_gene: TRBV4-2
d_gene: -
abundance: -
j_gene: TRBJ1-4

CDR3nt: TGTGCCAGCAGCTTAGGGAGGGGGCGCGGCGAGCAGTACTTC
CDR3aa: CASSLGRGRGEQYF
v_gene: TRBV7-9
d_gene: -
abundance: -
j_gene: TRBJ2-7

CDR3nt: TGTGCCAGCAGTTTAACAGGGGAGACTGAAGCTTTCTTT
CDR3aa: CASSLTGETEAFF
v_gene: TRBV12-3/TRBV12-4
d_gene: TRBD1
abundance: -
j_gene: TRBJ1-1

CDR3nt: TGTGCCAGCTCACCGAGGGGCGTTTCAGAAGCTTTCTTT
CDR3aa: CASSPRGVSEAFF
v_gene: TRBV18
d_gene: -
abundance: -
j_gene: TRBJ1-1

CDR3nt: TGTGCCAGCAAGAACAGCGATTCCTACGAGCAGTACTTC
CDR3aa: CASKNSDSYEQYF
v_gene: TRBV27
d_gene: -
abundance: few
j_gene: TRBJ2-7

CDR3nt: TGTGCCACCAGCAGTCAGGGGCTGGTGGCTTTCTTT
CDR3aa: CATSSQGLVAFF
v_gene: TRBV15
d_gene: -
abundance: -
j_gene: TRBJ1-1

CDR3nt: TGTGCCATCAAAGGGGGGGCAGAGACCCAGTACTTC
CDR3aa: CAIKGGAETQYF
v_gene: TRBV10-3
d_gene: -
abundance: -
j_gene: TRBJ2-5

CDR3nt: TGTGCCTGGGGCTTTGGAAACCAAGAGACCCAGTACTTC
CDR3aa: CAWGFGNQETQYF
v_gene: TRBV30
d_gene: -
abundance: once
j_gene: TRBJ2-5

CDR3nt: TGTGCCAGCAGTTACTCGATACGCACGGACTATGGCTACACCTTC
CDR3aa: CASSYSIRTDYGYTF
v_gene: TRBV6-5
d_gene: -
abundance: once
j_gene: TRBJ1-2

CDR3nt: TGTGCCAGCAGAGACGAGGGGAACATTCAGTACTTC
CDR3aa: CASRDEGNIQYF
v_gene: TRBV2
d_gene: -
abundance: -
j_gene: TRBJ2-4

CDR3nt: TGTGCCATCAGGCCGGGGTTGGGGACTAGCCTAAAAAACCCCCACCAAGAGACCCAGTACTTC
CDR3aa: CAIRPGLGTSLKNPHQETQYF
v_gene: TRBV10-3
d_gene: TRBD2
abundance: -
j_gene: TRBJ2-5

CDR3nt: TGTGCCAGCAGCCAAGATTTTCGAGCGGGAGGACTCAATGAGCAGTTCTTC
CDR3aa: CASSQDFRAGGLNEQFF
v_gene: TRBV4-2
d_gene: TRBD2
abundance: -
j_gene: TRBJ2-1

CDR3nt: TGTGCCAGCTCACCCCCCGGACAGGGCGATCGGCAGCCCCAGCATTTT
CDR3aa: CASSPPGQGDRQPQHF
v_gene: TRBV18
d_gene: TRBD1
abundance: -
j_gene: TRBJ1-5

CDR3nt: TGCAGCGTGGTCTCCGGGACAGGGTCGTCGGATGAGCAGTTCTTC
CDR3aa: CSVVSGTGSSDEQFF
v_gene: TRBV29-1
d_gene: TRBD1
abundance: -
j_gene: TRBJ2-1

CDR3nt: TGTGCCAGCAGTTCTCAGCAGGGCGGGAATCAGCCCCAGCATTTT
CDR3aa: CASSSQQGGNQPQHF
v_gene: TRBV6-5
d_gene: -
abundance: once
j_gene: TRBJ1-5

CDR3nt: TGTGCCATCTTGGGGACTAGCGGGAGTAACGAGCAGTTCTTC
CDR3aa: CAILGTSGSNEQFF
v_gene: TRBV10-3
d_gene: TRBD2
abundance: -
j_gene: TRBJ2-1

CDR3nt: TGTGCCATCAGTGGGACAACCGCCAATCAGCCCCAGCATTTT
CDR3aa: CAISGTTANQPQHF
v_gene: TRBV10-3
d_gene: -
abundance: -
j_gene: TRBJ1-5

CDR3nt: TGTGCCAGCAGCCTTGGACAGTTAACACCCCTCCACTTT
CDR3aa: CASSLGQLTPLHF
v_gene: TRBV11-2
d_gene: -
abundance: -
j_gene: TRBJ1-6

CDR3nt: TGTGCCAGCAGCTTCGGGACTAGCGGGGGTGCCTACGAGCAGTACTTC
CDR3aa: CASSFGTSGGAYEQYF
v_gene: TRBV11-2
d_gene: TRBD2
abundance: -
j_gene: TRBJ2-7

CDR3nt: TGTGCCACCAGCCATCGACAGGTACCTAACACCGGGGAGCTGTTTTTT
CDR3aa: CATSHRQVPNTGELFF
v_gene: TRBV15
d_gene: -
abundance: -
j_gene: TRBJ2-2